This TCR beta chain derives from a study of tumour-infiltrating T cells in Burkitt lymphoma. Overall study context: Survival, overall and progression-free, tracked with productive clonality.

Generated by immunoSEQ multiplex PCR, the TCRdb table keeps only in-frame clones and is missing some. Of 14,000 or so clones in the sample, 30% were seen once. The germline V gene encodes CDR1 MGHDK and CDR2 SYGVNS. V was clipped by 4 bases and J by 4 bases; unmatched bases: 5. The CDR3 runs to 15 residues. The chain combines TRBV25-1 with TRBJ2-3; 10 bases line up with TRBD1. The sequenced sample consisted of tumor tissue. The TCR comes from a human donor with diffuse large B-cell lymphoma. The CDR3 region has the DNA TGTGCCAGCAGTGCCGGGACAGGGGTCGCAGATACGCAGTATTTT. It specifies CASSAGTGVADTQYF.